What follows are 14 T cell receptor beta chains derived from one specimen sequenced in a study of T-cell reconstitution after alpha-beta-depleted transplantation in children. TCRbeta library construction was performed incorporating unique molecular identifiers. TCRdb analysed the PCR reads with MiXCR anew, one entry per CDR3 protein. The data hold hundreds of thousands of distinct CDR3 sequences, with around 12% observed a single time. The sample was PBMCs, taken before TCRalphabeta/CD19-depleted stem cell transplant. These receptors originate from a girl aged 2-10 years with congenital amegakaryocytic thrombocytopenia, due to receive a stem cell transplant.

This clonotype was detected many times. The rearrangement joins TRBV29-1 to TRBJ2-5; D not resolved. The V and J ends lost 7 bases and 4 bases respectively, with 13 bases between them. Germline CDR1 SQVTM, CDR2 ANQGSEA. The length of the CDR3 is 12 residues. The CDR3: CSGCVGPETQYF. CDR3 in DNA: TGCAGCGGGTGCGTCGGGCCAGAGACCCAGTACTTC.

Many counts were recorded for this clonotype. The genes are TRBV7-6 and TRBJ1-2; unclear D gene. V was trimmed by 5 bases and J by 4 bases, leaving 17 bases between them. The CDR3 is 15 residues long. Germline V gene sequence: CDR1 SGHVS, CDR2 FNYEAQ. The chain's CDR3 is CASSATPLPPYGYTF. CDR3 nucleotide sequence: TGTGCCAGCAGCGCGACCCCTCTTCCCCCCTATGGCTACACCTTC.

This chain connects TRBV5-1 to TRBJ2-1; D not certain. Trimming removed 6 bases from V and 6 bases from J, with 13 bases in between. This CDR3 comprises 13 residues. Germline CDR1 SGHRS, CDR2 YFSETQ. CDR3 in DNA: TGCGCCAGCATCAGGCCCCCGTCCAATGAGCAGTTCTTC. Protein sequence: CASIRPPSNEQFF.

There are many counts of this clonotype. V is TRBV6-1 and J is TRBJ1-5; weak D call: TRBD1 (6 bases). The CDR3 runs 15 residues. Trimming took off 1 base at V and 8 bases at J, with 15 bases between the two ends. Germline V gene sequence: CDR1 MNHNS, CDR2 SASEGT. The CDR3 protein is CASSEVPQGEEPQHF. The CDR3 DNA reads as TGTGCCAGCAGTGAAGTCCCACAGGGCGAGGAGCCCCAGCATTTT.

J is TRBJ1-6 and V is TRBV3-1; D remains unclear. CDR3 length: 16 residues. V dropped 0 bases and J dropped 8 bases, with 14 bases sitting between them. Germline V gene lookup returns CDR1 LGHDT and CDR2 YNNKEL (reference sequence). The CDR3 sequence: CASSQEGARRDSPLHF. Here the CDR3 DNA reads TGTGCCAGCAGCCAAGAAGGCGCGAGGCGGGATTCACCCCTCCACTTT.

This clonotype has more than one count but fewer than ten. The chain combines TRBV29-1 with TRBJ2-1; D gene ambiguous. V shed 8 bases and J shed 9 bases, with 14 bases lying between them. This CDR3 is built from 11 residues. The germline gives CDR1 SQVTM, CDR2 ANQGSEA. CDR3 sequence reads: CSIPGAFEQFF. DNA for the CDR3: TGCAGCATCCCAGGTGCGTTTGAGCAGTTCTTC.

This clonotype was counted ten times or more. V and J are TRBV20-1 and TRBJ1-6, with D hard to call. CDR1 DFQATT and CDR2 SNEGSKA come from the germline V gene (reference sequence). Trimming left V 2 bases short and J 4 bases short, with 12 bases between. This CDR3 has 15 amino acids. The CDR3 region has the DNA TGCAGTGCTAGAACCCGGACGGATTATAATTCACCCCTCCACTTT. Translating gives CSARTRTDYNSPLHF.

The chain has TRBV12-3 or TRBV12-4 and TRBJ2-3; 8 bases are shared with TRBD1. The CDR3 sequence is 15 residues long. V trimming: 2 bases; J trimming: 6 bases; junction bases outside the gene matches: 7. CDR3: CASSLRQGAKDTQYF. In DNA, the CDR3 is TGTGCCAGCAGTTTACGGCAGGGGGCGAAGGATACGCAGTATTTT.

Many counts were recorded for this clonotype. V and J are TRBV15 and TRBJ1-3; D is ambiguous. This CDR3 spans 15 amino acids. The germline V gene has CDR1 LNHNV and CDR2 YYDKDF (reference sequence). Trimming shortened V by 0 bases and J by 8 bases, and 14 bases separated the two germline ends. CDR3 coding DNA: TGTGCCACCAGCAGAGATGCGGGCAGTGTGGACACCATATATTTT. Its translation is CATSRDAGSVDTIYF.

This clonotype was recorded many times. V is TRBV5-1 and J is TRBJ2-1; the match to TRBD2 covers 13 bases. The V gene's germline CDR1 is SGHRS and CDR2 YFSETQ. CDR3 length: 16 residues. V lost 2 bases, J lost 6 bases, and 5 bases stayed unmatched. The CDR3 DNA reads as TGCGCCAGCAGCTTCGGACTAGCGGGAGTTAGCAATGAGCAGTTCTTC. This gives the protein CASSFGLAGVSNEQFF.

In its sample, this clonotype was seen many times. This rearrangement joins TRBV28 to TRBJ2-7; the match to TRBD1 covers 9 bases. The J segment lost 4 bases and the V segment lost 5 bases, leaving 9 bases of the junction unmatched. This CDR3 has 15 residues. Germline V CDR1 and CDR2: MDHEN, SYDVKM. This CDR3 is CASSAPGQGVYEQYF. The DNA for the CDR3 is TGTGCCAGCAGTGCCCCGGGACAGGGTGTTTACGAGCAGTACTTC.

The genes are TRBV30 and TRBJ1-1; a possible D gene is TRBD1 (5 bases). The V gene's germline CDR1 is GTSNPN and CDR2 SVGIG (reference sequence). Trimming cost V 4 bases and J 11 bases, with 20 bases left between them. This CDR3 is 13 amino acids long. The CDR3 bases are TGTGCCTGGATCTCTTCAGGGTTTAGGGATGCTTTCTTT. This codes for CAWISSGFRDAFF.

A few counts support this clonotype. CDR3 DNA sequence: TGTGCCATCAGTCCGGGACTAGCGGGAAATAATGAGCAGTTCTTC. It encodes CAISPGLAGNNEQFF. The chain joins TRBV10-3 to TRBJ2-1, with 13 bases fitting TRBD2. The J segment lost 7 bases and the V segment lost 5 bases, leaving 5 bases of the junction unmatched. Germline V CDR1 and CDR2: ENHRY, SYGVKD. CDR3 size: 15 residues.

V and J are TRBV20-1 and TRBJ2-1, with 7 bases that match TRBD2. The CDR3 has 15 amino acids. The V gene end was trimmed by 3 bases and the J gene end by 2 bases; junction bases not matched to a gene: 7. Germline values: CDR1 DFQATT, CDR2 SNEGSKA (reference sequence). The CDR3 DNA reads TGCAGTGCTAGTAAGGGCGGGGGACCCTACAATGAGCAGTTCTTC. Amino acids: CSASKGGGPYNEQFF.